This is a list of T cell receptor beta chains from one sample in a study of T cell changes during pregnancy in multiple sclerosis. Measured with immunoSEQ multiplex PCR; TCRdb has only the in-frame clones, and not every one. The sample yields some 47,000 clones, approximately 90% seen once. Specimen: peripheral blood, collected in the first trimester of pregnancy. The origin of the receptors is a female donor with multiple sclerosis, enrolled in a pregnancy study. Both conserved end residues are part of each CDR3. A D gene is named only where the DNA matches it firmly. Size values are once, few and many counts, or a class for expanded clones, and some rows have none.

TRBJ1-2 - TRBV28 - TGTGCCAGCAGTCTCTACAGGGTTAGTGGCTACACCTTC CASSLYRVSGYTF
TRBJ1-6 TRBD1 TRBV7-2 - TGTGCCAGCAGCTTAGTTCTCGTTTTCGGGACAGGGTTCTCACCCCTCCACTTT CASSLVLVFGTGFSPLHF
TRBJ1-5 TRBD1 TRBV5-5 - TGTGCCAGCAGTTACGACAGGGGCAATCAGCCCCAGCATTTT CASSYDRGNQPQHF
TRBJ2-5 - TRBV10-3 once TGTGCCATCAGTAGGGGGGAGACCCAGTACTTC CAISRGETQYF
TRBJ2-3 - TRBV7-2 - TGTGCCAGCAGCTTAATGCGAGATACGCAGTATTTT CASSLMRDTQYF
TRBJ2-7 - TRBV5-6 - TGTGCCAGCAGCCAGGCCGGAGTCGCGGACTACGAGCAGTACTTC CASSQAGVADYEQYF
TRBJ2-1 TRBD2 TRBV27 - TGTGCCAGCAGCCGACTAGCGGGGGGCCACAGTGAGCAGTTCTTC CASSRLAGGHSEQFF
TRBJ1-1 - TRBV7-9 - TGTGCCAGCAGCTTCAGGGAGAACACTGAAGCTTTCTTT CASSFRENTEAFF
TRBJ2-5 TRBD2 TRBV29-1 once TGCAGCGTTGAAGATCTTGGTAGCGGGGGGGCTGGGCGGCCAGGGACCCAGTACTTC CSVEDLGSGGAGRPGTQYF
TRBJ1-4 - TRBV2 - TGTGCCAGCACCCCTGAGAATGAAAAACTGTTTTTT CASTPENEKLFF
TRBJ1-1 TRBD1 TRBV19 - TGTGCCAGCACCGACAGGGGTCTGTGGAACACTGAAGCTTTCTTT CASTDRGLWNTEAFF
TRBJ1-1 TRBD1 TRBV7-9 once TGTGCCAGCCAACAGGGGGCAGGGAACACTGAAGCTTTCTTT CASQQGAGNTEAFF
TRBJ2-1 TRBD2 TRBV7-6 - TGTGCCAGCAGCTTAGTAGCCCAGCGGGGGGGGGAAGATGAGCAGTTCTTC CASSLVAQRGGEDEQFF
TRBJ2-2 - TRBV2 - TGTGCCAGCAGTGGGGGCGCGGGGCTAAACACCGGGGAGCTGTTTTTT CASSGGAGLNTGELFF
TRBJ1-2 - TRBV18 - TGTGCCAGCTCACCGGGGGAGGACTATGGCTACACCTTC CASSPGEDYGYTF
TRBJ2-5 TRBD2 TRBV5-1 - TGCGCCAGCAGCTTGGGACTAGCGGGGGGTGGAACCCAGTACTTC CASSLGLAGGGTQYF
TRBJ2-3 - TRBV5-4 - TGTGCCAGCAGCTCCCCTATCACAGATACGCAGTATTTT CASSSPITDTQYF
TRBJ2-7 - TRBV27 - TGTGCCAGCAGTTTAGCAGGGGCGCTTCTCGAGCAGTACTTC CASSLAGALLEQYF
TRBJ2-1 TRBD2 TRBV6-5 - TGTGCCAGCAGTTACGGGGGATGGACTAGCTTCGATGAGCAGTTCTTC CASSYGGWTSFDEQFF
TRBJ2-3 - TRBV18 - TGTGCCAGCTCGCGTTACAGCGATACGCAGTATTTT CASSRYSDTQYF
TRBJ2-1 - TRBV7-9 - TGTGCCAGCAGCTTTGGAGGCCAAGACCGCTACAATGAGCAGTTCTTC CASSFGGQDRYNEQFF
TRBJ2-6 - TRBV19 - TGTGCCAGTAGTCATAACAAGGGGTGGGGGGCCAACGTCCTGACTTTC CASSHNKGWGANVLTF
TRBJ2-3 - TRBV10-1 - TGCGCCAGCAGCGAGGAGGGGGTATTTTCGGATACGCAGTATTTT CASSEEGVFSDTQYF
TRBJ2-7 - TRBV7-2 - TGTGCCAGCAGCTTATGGGCAGACGAGCAGTACTTC CASSLWADEQYF
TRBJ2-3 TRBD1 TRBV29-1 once TGCAGCGTTTCCTTCGGACAGGGGGACCCAGATACGCAGTATTTT CSVSFGQGDPDTQYF
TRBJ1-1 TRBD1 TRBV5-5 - TGTGCCAGCAGCTTCGATCCAGGGGGGACTGAAGCTTTCTTT CASSFDPGGTEAFF
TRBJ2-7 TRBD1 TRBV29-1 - TGCAGCGTCCGCCCCCAACTAACAGGGGTGAGTGAGCAGTACTTC CSVRPQLTGVSEQYF
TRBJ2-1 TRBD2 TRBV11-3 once TGTGCCAGCAGCTTAGGGATGGGCGGGGGGGTATCCTACAATGAGCAGTTCTTC CASSLGMGGGVSYNEQFF
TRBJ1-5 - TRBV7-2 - TGTGCCAGCAGCTTAAGCGAGACAGTGCCTAATCAGCCCCAGCATTTT CASSLSETVPNQPQHF
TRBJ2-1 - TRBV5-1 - TGCGCCAGCAGCTTGGGAGGGATAACCTACAATGAGCAGTTCTTC CASSLGGITYNEQFF
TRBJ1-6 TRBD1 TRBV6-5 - TGTGCCAGCGGGGGGACAGGGGGAAATTCACCCCTCCACTTT CASGGTGGNSPLHF
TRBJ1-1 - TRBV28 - TGTGCCAGCAGTACACAGGGAGGGGGCACTGAAGCTTTCTTT CASSTQGGGTEAFF
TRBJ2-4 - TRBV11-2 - TGTGCCAGCAGCTTGCACCCGGGGGTTGTCGTATCAAAAAACATTCAGTACTTC CASSLHPGVVVSKNIQYF
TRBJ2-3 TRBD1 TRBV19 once TGTGCCAGTACCATTACAGGGGTAAGGGCAGATACGCAGTATTTT CASTITGVRADTQYF
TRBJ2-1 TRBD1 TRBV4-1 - TGCGCCAGCAGCCAACCGACAGGGATCGATGAGCAGTTCTTC CASSQPTGIDEQFF
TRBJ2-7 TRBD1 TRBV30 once TGTGCCTGGTGGGACAGGGTCTCCTACGAGCAGTACTTC CAWWDRVSYEQYF
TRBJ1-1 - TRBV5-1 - TGCGCCAGCAGCTTGGGGCAGGGGACGATGAACACTGAAGCTTTCTTT CASSLGQGTMNTEAFF
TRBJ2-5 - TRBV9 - TGTGCCAGCAGCGTAGACAGGGCAGAGACCCAGTACTTC CASSVDRAETQYF
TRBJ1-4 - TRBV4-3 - TGCGCCAGCAGCCATCGCAGCGGGCGAGCTAATGAAAAACTGTTTTTT CASSHRSGRANEKLFF
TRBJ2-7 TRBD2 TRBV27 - TGTGCCAGCAGTTTAGGCGGGGGGGCCCACGAGCAGTACTTC CASSLGGGAHEQYF
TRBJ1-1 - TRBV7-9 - TGTGCCAGCAGCTTGATGGGCCAGGGGACTGAAGCTTTCTTT CASSLMGQGTEAFF
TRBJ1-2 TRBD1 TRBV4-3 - TGCGCCAGCAGCCAAGAGCCTAGGACAGGGACCTATGGCTACACCTTC CASSQEPRTGTYGYTF
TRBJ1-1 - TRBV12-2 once TGTGCAAGTCGCTCAACAGGGGTTTCTGAAGCTTTCTTT CASRSTGVSEAFF
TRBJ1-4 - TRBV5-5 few TGTGCCAGCTTCGAGGCGGCAACAACTAATGAAAAACTGTTTTTT CASFEAATTNEKLFF